One sample yielded the 6 T cell receptor beta chains listed below, sequenced in a study of T cells in localized non-small cell lung cancer. This table comes from immunoSEQ multiplex PCR, and its TCRdb copy is limited to in-frame clones, with some not included. The sample holds 78,000 or so clones; almost 85% are singletons and the top ten take approximately 2.5%. Material: peripheral blood, obtained before any cancer treatment. The receptors stem from a man between 40 and 70 years old with stage I lung adenocarcinoma.

This chain links TRBV10-2 with TRBJ1-3; the D gene is possibly TRBD1 (6 bases). V lost 6 bases and J lost 2, with 11 bases in between. The CDR3 length is 14 residues. Germline V gene data show CDR1 as WSHSY and CDR2 as SAAADI. CDR3 loop: CASRDSSTGNTIYF. CDR3 DNA: TGCGCCAGCAGGGACAGTAGTACTGGAAACACCATATATTTT.

The V call is TRBV19, the J call TRBJ1-5; D unresolved. The CDR3 contains 13 residues. V was cut by 3 bases and J by 11 bases, with 14 bases left in between. Looked up from germline, CDR1 is LNHDA and CDR2 is SQIVND (reference sequence). The CDR3 nucleotides are TGTGCCAGTAGTATCCAACCTTGGGGAACCCAGCATTTT. Encoded protein: CASSIQPWGTQHF.

This clone was seen a handful of times. The chain combines TRBV2 with TRBJ2-2; tentatively, D is TRBD2 (6 bases). Trimming shortened V by 5 bases and J by 0 bases, and 13 bases separated the two germline ends. The germline V gene encodes CDR1 SNHLY and CDR2 FYNNEI. This CDR3 has 16 residues. CDR3 bases: TGTGCCAGCAGTTTTTCGACTAGGTCGAACACCGGGGAGCTGTTTTTT. Protein sequence: CASSFSTRSNTGELFF.

This sequence joins TRBV5-1 and TRBJ2-7; TRBD1 is a possible D gene (6 bases). Trimming cost V 1 base and J 1 base, with 12 bases left between them. The CDR3 loop spans 15 amino acids. CDR1 is SGHRS, CDR2 YFSETQ, per germline. The CDR3 protein is CASSLSQGRSYEQYF. CDR3 nucleotide sequence: TGCGCCAGCAGCTTGTCACAGGGTCGATCCTACGAGCAGTACTTC.

The CDR3 bases are TGTGCCAGCAGCTTAACGGACACACCCTCTGGGGCCAACGTCCTGACTTTC. Translating it yields CASSLTDTPSGANVLTF. The chain has TRBV7-3 and TRBJ2-6, with TRBD1 as a possible D gene (5 bases). Germline V CDR1 and CDR2: SGHTA, FQGTGA. The CDR3 loop spans 17 amino acids. The V end was cut by 0 bases, the J end by 0 bases, with 9 bases between. Full variable domain (rest looked up from reference TRBV7-3 and TRBJ2-6): GAGVSQTPSNKVTEKGKYVELRCDPISGHTALYWYRQSLGQGPEFLIYFQGTGAADDSGLPNDRFFAVRPEGSVSTLKIQRTERGDSAVYLCASSLTDTPSGANVLTFGAGSRLTVL.

The CDR3 DNA sequence: TGTGCCAGTAGCCGCCAAGAGGGACAGGGAGAAGGCTACACCTTC. This gives the protein CASSRQEGQGEGYTF. The gene calls are TRBV19 and TRBJ1-2; 9 positions agree with TRBD1. CDR1 is LNHDA and CDR2 is SQIVND in the germline V gene (reference sequence). Trimming took 6 bases from V and 8 from J; bases not matched to a gene: 13. The CDR3 spans 15 residues.